These 15 T cell receptor beta chains came from one sample sequenced in a study of cytomegalovirus exposure and HLA in healthy donors. This table comes from immunoSEQ multiplex PCR, and its TCRdb copy is limited to in-frame clones, with some not included. This sample has fewer than 200,000 clones, with roughly 85% found just once. The sample taken for sequencing was PBMCs. The origin of the receptors is a man between 18 and 29 years old in good health and CMV-seropositive.

The CDR3 spells CSVEDQQGRTEAFF. The CDR3, as DNA: TGCAGCGTTGAAGATCAACAGGGTAGGACTGAAGCTTTCTTT. The chain links TRBV29-1 to TRBJ1-1; possibly TRBD1 for D (6 bases). CDR3 length: 14 amino acids. Germline CDR1 is SQVTM and CDR2 is ANQGSEA. Trimming removed 0 bases from V and 5 bases from J, with 13 bases in between.

The CDR3 DNA reads as TGTGCCTCCCGGGACAGGGATAAAGGTTATTACTTC. This encodes CASRDRDKGYYF. The rearrangement joins TRBV30 to TRBJ2-7, with TRBD1 identical over 9 bases. This CDR3 has 12 amino acids. The V and J ends lost 7 bases and 13 bases, in that order; junction bases with no gene match: 14. Per the germline V gene, CDR1 is GTSNPN and CDR2 is SVGIG (reference sequence).

This rearrangement joins TRBV15 to TRBJ1-5; 8 bases are shared with TRBD1. The CDR3 sequence is 15 residues long. V shed 0 bases and J 4 bases; nucleotides not matched to a gene: 2. Germline V CDR1 and CDR2: LNHNV, YYDKDF (reference sequence). CDR3 coding DNA: TGTGCCACCAGCAGAGACCAGGGGGCGAATCAGCCCCAGCATTTT. Protein: CATSRDQGANQPQHF.

V and J are TRBV28 and TRBJ2-7, with TRBD2 matching over 7 bases. In germline, CDR1 is MDHEN, CDR2 SYDVKM. The length of the CDR3 is 14 residues. V lost 11 bases and J lost 3; bases outside the gene matches: 13. The DNA of the CDR3 is TGTGCCGCTTGGGGGAGGGAGGGATACTACGAGCAGTACTTC. Its translation is CAAWGREGYYEQYF.

This clone was counted a single time. The chain links TRBV28 to TRBJ2-5, with 7 bases that match TRBD1. Per germline, CDR1 MDHEN and CDR2 SYDVKM. This CDR3 spans 13 amino acids. V shed 7 bases, J shed 9 bases, and the junction held 11 bases outside the gene matches. CDR3 protein: CASTQRGPRAQYF. The CDR3, as DNA: TGTGCCAGCACCCAGAGGGGGCCCCGGGCCCAGTACTTC. The entire variable domain, with the rest obtained from reference TRBV28 and TRBJ2-5, is as follows: DVKVTQSSRYLVKRTGEKVFLECVQDMDHENMFWYRQDPGLGLRLIYFSYDVKMKEKGDIPEGYSVSREKKERFSLILESASTNQTSMYLCASTQRGPRAQYFGPGTRLLVL.

V gene TRBV9 combines with J gene TRBJ2-5; the D gene is possibly TRBD2 (5 bases). Germline assignment: CDR1 SGDLS and CDR2 YYNGEE. V was pared by 2 bases and J by 0 bases, with 8 bases between. The CDR3 extends over 14 amino acids. CDR3 sequence (DNA): TGTGCCAGCAGCGTGGGTAGCGACCAAGAGACCCAGTACTTC. It encodes CASSVGSDQETQYF.

The chain couples TRBV27 to TRBJ1-5; D gene ambiguous. This CDR3 is built from 13 residues. Germline V CDR1 and CDR2: MNHEY, SMNVEV (reference sequence). V lost 5 bases, J lost 6 bases, and 11 bases lay in between. CDR3 nucleotide sequence: TGTGCCAGCAGTCCAAGCCTTCTTCAGCCCCAGCATTTT. Translated: CASSPSLLQPQHF.

The chain carries TRBV7-6 and TRBJ2-7; 8 nucleotides agree with TRBD1. There are 15 residues in the CDR3. With V trimmed by 3 bases and J by 0 bases, 4 bases remained unmatched. The V gene's germline CDR1 is SGHVS and CDR2 FNYEAQ. CDR3 sequence reads: CASSFGQGSSYEQYF. CDR3 coding DNA: TGTGCCAGCAGCTTCGGACAGGGCAGCTCCTACGAGCAGTACTTC.

V usage is TRBV27 and J usage is TRBJ1-1; 10 bases agree with TRBD1. CDR1 and CDR2 (germline): MNHEY, SMNVEV (reference sequence). The CDR3 length is 14 residues. V shed 5 bases, J shed 4 bases, and the junction held 4 bases outside the gene matches. Here the CDR3 DNA reads TGTGCCAGCAGTAACTGGGACAGGGGCACTGAAGCTTTCTTT. Translation gives CASSNWDRGTEAFF.

The chain couples TRBV7-2 to TRBJ2-7; D perhaps matches TRBD1 (6 bases). The CDR3 consists of 15 residues. V dropped 2 bases and J dropped 0 bases, with 11 bases sitting between them. Germline-derived CDR1 and CDR2 are SGHTA and FQGNSA. In DNA form, the CDR3 reads TGTGCCAGCAGCTTAAACAGGGCAAGCTCCTACGAGCAGTACTTC. This translates into CASSLNRASSYEQYF.

This clone turned up a few times. The chain couples TRBV25-1 to TRBJ1-5; D call uncertain. The CDR3 runs to 12 residues. In germline, CDR1 is MGHDK, CDR2 SYGVNS. V lost 3 bases to trimming and J lost 4 bases, with 4 bases between them. The CDR3 reads CASSEANQPQHF. The CDR3 DNA is TGTGCCAGCAGTGAGGCTAATCAGCCCCAGCATTTT.

This clone was observed at least ten times. The chain is built from TRBV6-6 and TRBJ1-1, with D possibly being TRBD1 (6 bases). This CDR3 is built from 13 residues. V shed 10 bases and J shed 2 bases, with 14 bases lying between them. Germline V lookup: CDR1 MNHNY, CDR2 SVGAGI (reference sequence). The CDR3 is CATQPQGNTEAFF. The CDR3 nucleotides read TGTGCCACCCAACCACAGGGAAACACTGAAGCTTTCTTT.

V usage is TRBV4-1 and J usage is TRBJ2-2; 12 positions match TRBD2. The CDR3 runs 16 residues. The junction had 2 bases not matched to a gene; V was cut back by 5 bases and J by 1 base. Germline V gene data show CDR1 as MGHRA and CDR2 as YSYEKL. This chain's CDR3 is CASSGLAGMNTGELFF. The CDR3 DNA is TGCGCCAGCAGCGGACTAGCGGGAATGAACACCGGGGAGCTGTTTTTT.

The chain has TRBV7-9 and TRBJ2-2, with a possible D match to TRBD2 (6 bases). This CDR3 has 16 amino acids. The ends were cut back, 7 bases at V and 7 bases at J, with 22 bases in the middle. The germline CDR1 and CDR2 sequences are SEHNR and FQNEAQ (reference sequence). The DNA of the CDR3 is TGTGCCAGCACTCAATTGCGGGGAGGACTTGTCGGGGAGCTGTTTTTT. Translation: CASTQLRGGLVGELFF.

The chain combines TRBV2 with TRBJ1-6; TRBD1 matches at 7 bases. There are 15 residues in the CDR3. CDR1 and CDR2 from the germline V gene are SNHLY and FYNNEI. V gave up 11 bases and J gave up 5 bases; unmatched junction bases: 12. DNA for the CDR3: TGTGCCGCGAGGAGACAGGGATCCGATAATTCACCCCTCCACTTT. It codes for CAARRQGSDNSPLHF. Full variable domain (outside the CDR3, taken from reference TRBV2 and TRBJ1-6): EPEVTQTPSHQVTQMGQEVILRCVPISNHLYFYWYRQILGQKVEFLVSFYNNEISEKSEIFDDQFSVERPDGSNFTLKIRSTKLEDSAMYFCAARRQGSDNSPLHFGNGTRLTVT.